Listed here are 5 T cell receptor beta chains from one sample, sequenced in a study of T cells after yellow fever vaccination. TCRdb fed the 5' RACE reads into MiXCR, producing one record per CDR3 protein. The data hold a few hundred thousand distinct CDR3 sequences, with 6% to 8% observed a single time. The source was PBMCs, collected 5 days after the yellow fever booster vaccination. Receptor source: a young man who received the YFV17D yellow fever vaccine.

V gene TRBV20-1 combines with J gene TRBJ1-5; maybe TRBD1 (6 bases). The V gene's germline CDR1 is DFQATT and CDR2 SNEGSKA (reference sequence). V shed 4 bases and J shed 0 bases, with 10 bases lying between them. This CDR3 has 14 residues. CDR3: CSATGGHSNQPQHF. CDR3 bases: TGCAGTGCTACGGGGGGCCATAGCAATCAGCCCCAGCATTTT.

The genes are TRBV20-1 and TRBJ2-7; 9 positions match TRBD1. This CDR3 spans 15 amino acids. The V segment lost 5 bases and the J segment 0 bases; nucleotides outside the gene matches: 8. Germline CDR1 is DFQATT and CDR2 is SNEGSKA (reference sequence). The CDR3 sequence is CSAEVGQGYSYEQYF. CDR3 DNA sequence: TGCAGTGCTGAAGTGGGACAGGGATACTCCTACGAGCAGTACTTC.

The V and J genes are TRBV28 and TRBJ2-3; 7 nucleotides line up with TRBD1. The V gene's germline CDR1 is MDHEN and CDR2 SYDVKM. The J segment lost 8 bases and the V segment lost 8 bases, leaving 10 bases of the junction unmatched. This CDR3 contains 13 residues. Written as DNA, the CDR3 is TGTGCCAGCTTTCGACAGGGTTGGGGTACGCAGTATTTT. It codes for CASFRQGWGTQYF.

This clonotype was observed a few times. The rearrangement links TRBV20-1 to TRBJ1-2, with TRBD1 identical over 10 bases. This CDR3 is built from 12 residues. The V gene's germline CDR1 is DFQATT and CDR2 SNEGSKA (reference sequence). V lost 4 bases to trimming and J lost 9 bases; unmatched junction nucleotides: 5. The CDR3 DNA follows: TGCAGTGCTACACGGACAGGGGGTAGCTACACCTTC. Its translation is CSATRTGGSYTF.

Written as DNA, the CDR3 is TGCAGTGCTATAAGGGGGAACACCATATATTTT. It codes for CSAIRGNTIYF. The V call is TRBV20-1, the J call TRBJ1-3; a possible D gene is TRBD1 (6 bases). This CDR3 is built from 11 residues. The germline CDR1 and CDR2 sequences are DFQATT and SNEGSKA (reference sequence). V lost 4 bases and J 7 bases, leaving 8 bases between the germline ends.